These T cell receptor beta chains were read from a single sample in a study of neurological immune-mediated disorders. TCRdb reprocessed the 5' RACE reads with MiXCR, giving one entry per CDR3 protein. The data contain some 38,000 distinct CDR3 sequences, around 14% of them singletons. The sequencing sample was made of PBMCs. The receptors derive from a woman between 45 and 60 years old with HTLV-1-associated myelopathy (HAM/TSP). The conserved cysteine and the conserved F or W are not part of the CDR3 here. The order of the fields is J gene, V gene, CDR3 protein.

j_gene: TRBJ2-1; v_gene: TRBV7-8; CDR3aa: ASSLVQGAHEQF
j_gene: TRBJ2-7; v_gene: TRBV7-2; CDR3aa: ASRERGQSSYEQY
j_gene: TRBJ1-3; v_gene: TRBV5-6; CDR3aa: ASSYRPSGSGNTIY
j_gene: TRBJ2-5; v_gene: TRBV12-3/TRBV12-4; CDR3aa: ASSFSGLETQY
j_gene: TRBJ2-3; v_gene: TRBV20-1; CDR3aa: SAGQRGGHGTQY
j_gene: TRBJ2-3; v_gene: TRBV6-5; CDR3aa: ASSPSTEDTQY
j_gene: TRBJ2-5; v_gene: TRBV3-1; CDR3aa: ASSQEVGGAPETQY
j_gene: TRBJ1-4; v_gene: TRBV27; CDR3aa: ASSLQGREKLF
j_gene: TRBJ1-6; v_gene: TRBV20-1; CDR3aa: SAGGLTYNSPLH
j_gene: TRBJ2-1; v_gene: TRBV2; CDR3aa: ASSRDQGAKEQF
j_gene: TRBJ2-1; v_gene: TRBV5-5; CDR3aa: ASSLVWGPYNEQF